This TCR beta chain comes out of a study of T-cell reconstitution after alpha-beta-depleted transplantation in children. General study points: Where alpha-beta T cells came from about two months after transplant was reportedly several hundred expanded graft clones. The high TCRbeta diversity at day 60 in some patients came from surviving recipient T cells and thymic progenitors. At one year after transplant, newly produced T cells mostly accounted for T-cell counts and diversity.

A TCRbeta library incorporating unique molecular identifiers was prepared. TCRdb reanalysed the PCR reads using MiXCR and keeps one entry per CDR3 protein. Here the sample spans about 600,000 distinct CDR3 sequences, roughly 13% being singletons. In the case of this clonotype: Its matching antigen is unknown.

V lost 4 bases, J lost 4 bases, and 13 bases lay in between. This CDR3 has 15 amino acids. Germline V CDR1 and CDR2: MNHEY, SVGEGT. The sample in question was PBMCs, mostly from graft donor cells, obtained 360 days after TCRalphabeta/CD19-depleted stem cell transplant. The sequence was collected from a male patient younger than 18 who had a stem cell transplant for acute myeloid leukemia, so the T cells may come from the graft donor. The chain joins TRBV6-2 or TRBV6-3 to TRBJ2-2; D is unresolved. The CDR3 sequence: CASSSARRLTGELFF. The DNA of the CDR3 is TGTGCCAGCAGTTCTGCCCGAAGGCTCACCGGGGAGCTGTTTTTT.